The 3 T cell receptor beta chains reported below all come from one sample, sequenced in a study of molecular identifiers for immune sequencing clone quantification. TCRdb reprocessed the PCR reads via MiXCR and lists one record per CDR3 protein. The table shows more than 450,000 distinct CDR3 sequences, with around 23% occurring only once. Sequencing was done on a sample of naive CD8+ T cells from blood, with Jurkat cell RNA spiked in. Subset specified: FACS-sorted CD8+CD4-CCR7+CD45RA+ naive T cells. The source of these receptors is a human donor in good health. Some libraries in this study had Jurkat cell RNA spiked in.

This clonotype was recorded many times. CDR3 sequence reads: CASSLQGGKEAFF. The CDR3 DNA reads TGCGCCAGCAGCTTACAGGGGGGAAAAGAAGCTTTCTTT. The rearrangement joins TRBV5-1 to TRBJ1-1; TRBD1 matches at 8 bases. Germline trimming cut 2 bases from V and 8 bases from J; bases unmatched to any gene: 5. CDR1 SGHRS and CDR2 YFSETQ come from the germline V gene. CDR3 length equals 13 residues.

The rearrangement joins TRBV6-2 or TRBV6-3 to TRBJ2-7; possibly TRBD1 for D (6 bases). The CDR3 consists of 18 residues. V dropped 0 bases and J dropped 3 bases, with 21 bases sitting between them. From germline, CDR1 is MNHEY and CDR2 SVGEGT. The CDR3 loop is CASSYSMPLTDRFYEQYF. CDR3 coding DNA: TGTGCCAGCAGTTACTCGATGCCACTGACGGACAGATTCTACGAGCAGTACTTC.

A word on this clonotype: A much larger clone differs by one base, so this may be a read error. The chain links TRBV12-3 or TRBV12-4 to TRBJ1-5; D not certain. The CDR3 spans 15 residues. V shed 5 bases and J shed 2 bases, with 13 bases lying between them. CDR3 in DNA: TGTGCCAGCAGTCGACGGGGTTTGGGCAATCAGCCCCAGCATTTT. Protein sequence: CASSRRGLGNQPQHF.